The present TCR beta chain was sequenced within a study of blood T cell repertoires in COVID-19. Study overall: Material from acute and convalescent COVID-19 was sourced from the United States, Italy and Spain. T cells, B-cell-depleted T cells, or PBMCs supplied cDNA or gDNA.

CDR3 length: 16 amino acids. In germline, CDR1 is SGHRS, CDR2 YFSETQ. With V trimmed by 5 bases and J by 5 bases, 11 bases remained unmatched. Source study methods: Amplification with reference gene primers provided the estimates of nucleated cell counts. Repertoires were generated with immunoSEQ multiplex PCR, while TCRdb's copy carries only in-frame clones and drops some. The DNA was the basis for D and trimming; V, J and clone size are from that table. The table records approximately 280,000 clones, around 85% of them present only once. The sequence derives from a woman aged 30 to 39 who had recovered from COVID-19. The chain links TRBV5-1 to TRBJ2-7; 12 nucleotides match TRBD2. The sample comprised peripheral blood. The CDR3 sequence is CASRRELAGGPNEQYF. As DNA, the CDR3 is TGCGCCAGCAGACGGGAGCTAGCGGGAGGGCCGAACGAGCAGTACTTC.